The clone carrying this TCR beta chain showed up many times. No antigen is known for it. It was by 5'RACE with 10-nucleotide random UMIs that the cDNA was made. TCRdb reanalysed the 5' RACE reads using MiXCR and keeps one entry per CDR3 protein. The table includes tens of thousands of distinct CDR3 sequences, just over 2.5% detected once. This sample was taken from a study of neurological immune-mediated disorders. Looking at the study overall: Relapsing-remitting disease affected approximately 30, and secondary progressive 3, of some 34 multiple sclerosis patients. Study conclusions and caveats: Among 34 multiple sclerosis patients, phylogenetic grouping put the repertoires of 18 into a single related-CDR3 cluster, a possible signature.

The V and J ends lost 2 bases and 5 bases, in that order; junction bases with no gene match: 6. The V gene's germline CDR1 is SNHLY and CDR2 FYNNEI. CDR3 length: 15 amino acids. Unsorted libraries were prepared from 2 million PBMCs held at -80 C. The TCR was taken from a woman between 25 and 40 years old with multiple sclerosis. The chain uses TRBV2 and TRBJ2-1; 7 nucleotides line up with TRBD2. Specimen: PBMCs. The CDR3, as DNA: TGTGCCAGCAGTGAATTGGGGGGACTACACAATGAGCAGTTCTTC. It yields the protein CASSELGGLHNEQFF.